This T cell receptor (beta chain) was sequenced for a study of OX40 agonist ivuxolimab in advanced cancers. Profiled with immunoSEQ multiplex PCR; TCRdb holds only in-frame clones, not every one. Counted here are roughly 64,000 clones, around 84% occurring once; the ten biggest clones make up about 5%. In the case of this clone: The antigen remains unidentified.

The CDR3 contains 15 residues. CDR1 SEHNR and CDR2 FQNEAQ come from the germline V gene (reference sequence). V was cut by 3 bases and J by 1 base, with 12 bases left in between. General study points: Also present in some nonresponders was a low level of normalized T-cell clonal expansion.

The sequence came from an adult with an advanced solid tumor such as melanoma, head and neck, liver or kidney cancer. This material consisted of CD4+ or CD8+ T cells sorted from blood, taken in a trial of the OX40 agonist ivuxolimab. The genes are TRBV7-9 and TRBJ2-5; D perhaps matches TRBD2 (6 bases). The CDR3 sequence: CASSLTEGPQETQYF. In nucleotides, the CDR3 is TGTGCCAGCAGCTTGACGGAGGGCCCCCAAGAGACCCAGTACTTC.